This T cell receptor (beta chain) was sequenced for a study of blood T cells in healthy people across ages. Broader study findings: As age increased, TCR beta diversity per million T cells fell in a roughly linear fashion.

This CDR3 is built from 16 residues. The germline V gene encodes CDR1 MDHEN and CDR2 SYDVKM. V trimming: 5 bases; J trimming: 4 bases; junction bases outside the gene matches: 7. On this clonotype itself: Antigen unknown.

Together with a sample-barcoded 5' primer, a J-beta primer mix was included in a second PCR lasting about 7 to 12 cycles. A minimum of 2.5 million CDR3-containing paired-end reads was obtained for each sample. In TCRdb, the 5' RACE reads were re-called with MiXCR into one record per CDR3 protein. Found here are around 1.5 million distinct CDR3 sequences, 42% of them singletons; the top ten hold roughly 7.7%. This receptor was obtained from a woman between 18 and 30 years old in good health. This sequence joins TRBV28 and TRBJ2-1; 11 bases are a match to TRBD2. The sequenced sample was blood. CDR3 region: CASSPQLAGVYNEQFF. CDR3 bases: TGTGCCAGCAGTCCCCAACTAGCGGGGGTATACAATGAGCAGTTCTTC.